What follows describes a single T cell receptor beta chain. Its target antigen remains unknown. Per-base quality was not reported, and no clone a single base away is much larger than it. This specimen comes from a study of blood T cells in healthy people across ages (dated by TCRdb to about 2015). Describing the broader study: In model experiments, roughly one uniquely barcoded TCR beta cDNA molecule per two T cells was captured by template switching. For two donors (one aged 18 to 30 and one aged 80 or older), the study analyzed two additional independent replicas of 1 million unique cDNA reads from the same blood draw. To avoid experimental bias, donors of different ages were distributed randomly across sequencing lanes. To track age-related changes in TCR beta repertoire diversity, the study relied on deep sequencing normalized with unique cDNA molecular identifiers. The donors were divided into four age groups: young (average around 17 years), middle-aged (about 40), aged (about 62) and long-lived (82).

Systemically healthy Caucasian individuals from Russia, approximately 39 in total and aged about 6 to 95 years, were included as donors. Each donor gave ten milliliters of peripheral blood, collected into EDTA-treated Vacutainer tubes. Ficoll-Paque density-gradient centrifugation was used to isolate PBMCs, with at least 6 million obtained per sample. Total RNA, at least 6 micrograms per sample, was extracted from PBMCs with Trizol reagent. Naive CD45RAhigh/CD27high T cell percentages were measured by flow cytometry on a PBMC aliquot from every donor. The library came from 5' RACE. Sequenced using an Illumina HiSeq 2500. A second PCR of about 6 to 11 cycles was performed with a sample-barcoded 5' primer and a J-beta primer mix. A unique molecular identifier was introduced onto each TCR beta cDNA molecule by a template-switch 5' adaptor carrying 12 random nucleotides. Each sample yielded at least 2.5 million CDR3-containing paired-end reads. First-strand cDNA was synthesized from all RNA with the Mint cDNA synthesis kit, primed by a TRBC-specific oligonucleotide. Following uracil-DNA glycosylase treatment, all cDNA underwent a first 18-cycle PCR with the universal primers M1SS and BC2_uni_R. On the authors' methods: For normalization, 1 million high-quality reads, each with a distinct molecular identifier, were randomly selected from each sample. Reads with shared molecular identifiers were discarded instead of being binned into consensus sequences. MiTCR, with a Q25 quality threshold and the strictest error-elimination algorithm, was used for CDR3 identification, clonotype clustering and error correction. A nonparametric unseen species model using Euler transformation provided a lower-bound estimate of total TCR beta diversity. The raw public reads went through TCRdb reprocessing: fastp at Q25, MiXCR clone calling, in-frame beta chains kept. Every CDR3 protein is listed once, alongside the most common genes and DNA of its rows. In this record, the V and J calls reflect TCRdb's handling and not the investigators' own analysis. A total of approximately 350,000 distinct CDR3 sequences appear in this sample, about half of them only once. The ten most abundant clones make up over 40% of the sample.

Overall study results and their limits: Compared with the aged group, the long-lived group had more naive CD4+ T cells, fewer expanded clones and increased TCR diversity, a pattern suggesting age selection. Total diversity estimates from one million sequenced T cells were considered lower bounds and underestimates. Bulk unsorted PBMC profiling prevented conclusive comparison of naive and antigen-experienced compartments. Observed TCR beta diversity per million T cells fell roughly linearly with age, and a significant reduction was already apparent by age approximately 41. A strong correlation was found between observed TCR beta diversity and the percentage of naive T cells measured by flow cytometry. Donor CMV infection status was unknown, potentially confounding age-related changes in expanded clonotypes.

CDR1 and CDR2, per the germline V gene, are SGHRS and YFSETQ. V loses 0 bases at its end and J loses 0 bases; junction bases beyond the gene matches: 7. The CDR3, cysteine through phenylalanine, is 18 amino acids long. Only CDR3 DNA is held: 54 bases, read in frame from base 1. The sequence derives from a man in his 60s in good health. Recombination connected TRBV5-1 to TRBJ2-1, with TRBD2 matching 9 junction bases. Sequencing was carried out using blood. The CDR3 has the sequence CASSLGLAGKSSYNEQFF. The nucleotides read TGCGCCAGCAGCTTGGGCCTAGCGGGGAAGAGCTCCTACAATGAGCAGTTCTTC.